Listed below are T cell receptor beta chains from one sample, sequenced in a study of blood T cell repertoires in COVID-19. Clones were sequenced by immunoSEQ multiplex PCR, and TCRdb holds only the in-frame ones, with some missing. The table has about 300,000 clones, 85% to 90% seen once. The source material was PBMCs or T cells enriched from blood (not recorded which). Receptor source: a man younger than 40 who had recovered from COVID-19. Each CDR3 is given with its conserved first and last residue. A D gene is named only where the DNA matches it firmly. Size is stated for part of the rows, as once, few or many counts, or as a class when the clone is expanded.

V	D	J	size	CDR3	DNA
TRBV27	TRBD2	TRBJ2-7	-	CASSTQRGGSLEQYF	TGTGCCAGCAGTACCCAGCGGGGGGGGTCACTCGAGCAGTACTTC
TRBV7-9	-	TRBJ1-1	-	CASSLASVNTEAFF	TGTGCCAGCAGCTTAGCCTCGGTGAACACTGAAGCTTTCTTT
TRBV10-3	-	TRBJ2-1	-	CAIGVNEQFF	TGTGCCATCGGAGTCAATGAGCAGTTCTTC
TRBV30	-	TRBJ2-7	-	CAWSVGIDRDSYEQYF	TGTGCCTGGAGTGTTGGGATCGACAGAGATTCCTACGAGCAGTACTTC
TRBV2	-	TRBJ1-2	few	CASRPREDPIYGYTF	TGTGCCAGCAGGCCCCGCGAAGATCCCATCTATGGCTACACCTTC
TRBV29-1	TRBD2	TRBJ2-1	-	CSQSGGGGHNEQFF	TGCAGCCAGAGCGGGGGCGGGGGGCACAATGAGCAGTTCTTC
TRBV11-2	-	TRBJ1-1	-	CASSSPQENTEAFF	TGTGCCAGCAGCAGTCCACAGGAGAACACTGAAGCTTTCTTT
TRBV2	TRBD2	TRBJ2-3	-	CASSGASGRAPTDTQYF	TGTGCCAGCAGTGGCGCTAGCGGGAGAGCCCCCACAGATACGCAGTATTTT
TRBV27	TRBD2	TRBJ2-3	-	CASSLSRVAGRPDTQYF	TGTGCCAGCAGTTTATCTAGGGTAGCGGGGAGGCCAGATACGCAGTATTTT
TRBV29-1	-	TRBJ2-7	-	CSVLAPRGGGEQYF	TGCAGCGTTCTTGCCCCTCGCGGGGGCGGCGAGCAGTACTTC